The 20 T cell receptor beta chains below all came from one sample that was sequenced in a study of T-cell memory formation after mild COVID-19. TCRdb reprocessed the 5' RACE reads with MiXCR, giving one entry per CDR3 protein. Of tens of thousands of distinct CDR3 sequences detected, around 16% appear once; the ten largest clones hold 1.3% to 1.5%. What was sequenced was PBMCs or a T cell subset sorted from them (not recorded which). The origin of the receptors is an adult who had mild COVID-19 (a few samples of this study predate the infection). Cell type and time point are not known.

This clonotype is classed as medium-sized. This chain links TRBV12-3 or TRBV12-4 with TRBJ2-2; weak D call: TRBD2 (7 bases). The ends were cut back, 1 base at V and 6 bases at J, with 12 bases in the middle. The CDR3 is 15 residues long. The CDR3 sequence: CASSLVRGAAGELFF. CDR3 in DNA: TGTGCCAGCAGTTTAGTCCGGGGGGCAGCCGGGGAGCTGTTTTTT.

The chain employs TRBV25-1 and TRBJ1-1, with a tentative D call TRBD1 (6 bases). V lost 0 bases and J lost 6, with 17 bases in between. CDR1 and CDR2 from the germline V gene are MGHDK and SYGVNS. The CDR3 runs 16 residues. CDR3 nucleotide sequence: TGTGCCAGCAGTGAATATCTGGGGGGCCGCGACGCTGAAGCTTTCTTT. Encoded protein: CASSEYLGGRDAEAFF.

This clonotype was detected many times. This chain links TRBV3-1 with TRBJ2-1; 8 bases match TRBD2. This CDR3 has 13 residues. V was pared by 4 bases and J by 6 bases, with 2 bases of the junction left unmatched. Germline lookup yields CDR1 LGHDT and CDR2 YNNKEL (reference sequence). This chain's CDR3 is CASSLTSGNEQFF. The CDR3 nucleotides are TGTGCCAGCAGCCTTACTAGCGGCAATGAGCAGTTCTTC.

Only a few counts were recorded for this clonotype. This chain connects TRBV23-1 to TRBJ2-7; TRBD1 matches at 11 bases. TRBV23-1 is sorted into the ORF group, with uncertain function. This CDR3 comprises 15 residues. Trimming at V came to 2 bases and at J to 5 bases, leaving 5 bases not matched to a gene. This CDR3 is CASSQPGQGDDEQYF. CDR3 DNA sequence: TGCGCCAGCAGTCAACCGGGACAGGGGGATGACGAGCAGTACTTC.

J is TRBJ2-5 and V is TRBV24-1; D is uncertain. Trimming pared 2 bases from V and 5 bases from J, leaving 5 bases between. Germline V gene lookup returns CDR1 KGHDR and CDR2 SFDVKD. This CDR3 has 12 amino acids. In nucleotides, the CDR3 is TGTGCCACCAGTGATTCGCGGGAGACCCAGTACTTC. This encodes CATSDSRETQYF.

This chain links TRBV23-1 with TRBJ2-2, with D possibly being TRBD1 (7 bases). TRBV23-1 is assigned to the ORF class and has an uncertain function. The CDR3 length is 20 residues. Trimming removed 1 base from V and 4 bases from J, with 25 bases in between. CDR3 amino acids: CASSQCGARGGVTSTGELFF. DNA of the CDR3: TGCGCCAGCAGTCAATGCGGGGCCCGAGGGGGCGTTACCAGCACCGGGGAGCTGTTTTTT.

This clonotype has more than one count but fewer than ten. The rearrangement joins TRBV29-1 to TRBJ1-2; D remains unclear. Trimming removed 0 bases from V and 11 bases from J, with 7 bases in between. Germline V gene sequence: CDR1 SQVTM, CDR2 ANQGSEA. The length of the CDR3 is 10 residues. The CDR3 sequence: CSVEEERYTF. For the CDR3, the DNA is TGCAGCGTTGAAGAGGAGAGGTACACCTTC. The complete variable domain, with remaining parts taken from reference TRBV29-1 and TRBJ1-2, reads SAVISQKPSRDICQRGTSLTIQCQVDSQVTMMFWYRQQPGQSLTLIATANQGSEATYESGFVIDKFPISRPNLTFSTLTVSNMSPEDSSIYLCSVEEERYTFGSGTRLTVV.

This clonotype was counted ten times or more. The rearrangement links TRBV4-3 to TRBJ2-1; 10 bases fit TRBD2. J was trimmed by 5 bases and V by 4 bases; bases with no gene match: 2. This CDR3 spans 14 amino acids. Germline V CDR1 and CDR2: LGHNA, YSLEER. This CDR3 reads CASSRGLADNEQFF. CDR3 sequence (DNA): TGCGCCAGCAGCCGTGGACTAGCGGACAATGAGCAGTTCTTC.

This clonotype was observed a handful of times. V is TRBV19 and J is TRBJ2-2; D possibly matches TRBD1 or TRBD2 (5 bases each). V was trimmed by 11 bases and J by 2 bases, leaving 18 bases between them. CDR3 length: 15 residues. CDR1 is LNHDA, CDR2 SQIVND, per germline (reference sequence). The CDR3 sequence is CASRTGTLNTGELFF. The CDR3 DNA is TGTGCCTCTAGAACCGGGACCCTAAACACCGGGGAGCTGTTTTTT. The complete variable domain, with remaining parts taken from reference TRBV19 and TRBJ2-2, reads DGGITQSPKYLFRKEGQNVTLSCEQNLNHDAMYWYRQDPGQGLRLIYYSQIVNDFQKGDIAEGYSVSREKKESFPLTVTSAQKNPTAFYLCASRTGTLNTGELFFGEGSRLTVL.

The V and J genes are TRBV12-3 or TRBV12-4 and TRBJ1-5, with a possible D match to TRBD1 (5 bases). Trimming pared 8 bases from V and 4 bases from J, leaving 18 bases between. The CDR3 is 15 amino acids. CDR3 in DNA: TGTGCCAGCGGTGGTCCAGCAGGGCCTAATCAGCCCCAGCATTTT. Amino acids: CASGGPAGPNQPQHF.

J is TRBJ1-2 and V is TRBV29-1; unclear D gene. V lost 3 bases to trimming and J lost 3 bases, with 8 bases between them. The CDR3 loop spans 12 amino acids. Germline V gene data show CDR1 as SQVTM and CDR2 as ANQGSEA. The CDR3 is CSVEAHDYGYTF. The CDR3 DNA reads as TGCAGCGTTGAGGCGCACGACTATGGCTACACCTTC.

Judged by abundance, this clonotype is medium-sized. The chain combines TRBV2 with TRBJ2-1; 12 bases line up with TRBD2. The CDR3 is made up of 19 amino acids. Germline V gives CDR1 SNHLY, CDR2 FYNNEI. J gave up 0 bases and V 5 bases, and 11 bases lay outside the gene matches. The CDR3 spells CASSYARTSGNPSYNEQFF. Here the CDR3 DNA reads TGTGCCAGCAGTTATGCCCGGACTAGCGGGAACCCCTCCTACAATGAGCAGTTCTTC.

This clonotype occurred many times. The chain joins TRBV15 to TRBJ2-1, with 10 bases identical to TRBD2. The trim removed 3 bases at V and 13 bases at J, leaving 6 bases unmatched. Germline V gene data show CDR1 as LNHNV and CDR2 as YYDKDF (reference sequence). CDR3 length: 13 residues. The CDR3 protein is CATSSSSGRPQFF. The DNA for the CDR3 is TGTGCCACCAGCAGTTCTAGCGGGAGACCCCAGTTCTTC.

This clonotype has at least ten counts. This chain joins TRBV5-1 and TRBJ2-2; no firm D call. V lost 3 bases to trimming and J lost 6 bases, with 9 bases between them. Germline CDR1 is SGHRS and CDR2 is YFSETQ. CDR3 length: 13 amino acids. The chain's CDR3 is CASSSEVAGELFF. The CDR3 nucleotides read TGCGCCAGCAGCTCTGAGGTGGCCGGGGAGCTGTTTTTT.

Ten or more counts support this clonotype. This chain joins TRBV11-2 and TRBJ2-7, with TRBD1 matching 10 bases. This CDR3 has 15 amino acids. Germline loops: CDR1 SGHAT, CDR2 FQNNGV. V shed 4 bases, J shed 3 bases, and the junction held 6 bases outside the gene matches. Here the CDR3 DNA reads TGTGCCAGCAGCTCGACAGGGGGCGACCTCTACGAGCAGTACTTC. As protein: CASSSTGGDLYEQYF.

By share, this clonotype counts as medium-sized. The gene calls are TRBV5-6 and TRBJ2-7; D is unclear. CDR3 length: 12 amino acids. Trimming took 1 base from V and 7 from J, leaving 9 bases between them. Looked up from germline, CDR1 is SGHDT and CDR2 is YYEEEE. The CDR3 sequence: CASSLWYAEQYF. The CDR3 region has the DNA TGTGCCAGCAGCTTGTGGTATGCAGAGCAGTACTTC.

The V gene is TRBV12-5, the J gene TRBJ1-2; D is ambiguous. Per germline, CDR1 LGHNT and CDR2 FRNRAP. The CDR3 totals 14 residues. Trimming removed 7 bases from V and 5 bases from J, with 17 bases in between. This CDR3 reads CASASGRVLYGYTF. CDR3 nucleotides: TGTGCTAGTGCCAGTGGAAGGGTTCTGTATGGCTACACCTTC.

Within the sample, this clonotype is medium-sized. The V and J genes are TRBV5-1 and TRBJ2-3, with 8 bases lining up with TRBD2. Germline values: CDR1 SGHRS, CDR2 YFSETQ. The V segment lost 0 bases and the J segment 2 bases; nucleotides outside the gene matches: 5. The CDR3 has 16 amino acids. The CDR3 reads CASSLALAGNTDTQYF. CDR3 sequence (DNA): TGCGCCAGCAGCTTGGCATTAGCGGGGAACACAGATACGCAGTATTTT.

This clonotype ranks as medium-sized. The V and J genes are TRBV24-1 and TRBJ2-1; 9 nucleotides match TRBD1. The CDR3 sequence is 16 residues long. Germline values: CDR1 KGHDR, CDR2 SFDVKD. V shed 3 bases, J shed 5 bases, and the junction held 7 bases outside the gene matches. The CDR3 coding sequence is TGTGCCACCAGTGATCCGGACAGGGGACACCACAATGAGCAGTTCTTC. Protein: CATSDPDRGHHNEQFF.

This clonotype was picked up many times. J is TRBJ2-7 and V is TRBV6-1, with a tentative D call TRBD2 (6 bases). V lost 6 bases, J lost 6 bases, and 15 bases lay in between. This CDR3 is built from 13 residues. Germline CDR1 is MNHNS and CDR2 is SASEGT. CDR3 loop: CASRATGVGEQYF. As DNA, the CDR3 is TGTGCCAGCAGGGCCACGGGGGTCGGCGAGCAGTACTTC.